The entry that follows covers one T cell receptor beta chain sequence. The data derive from a study of blood T cell repertoires in COVID-19. Study summary: PBMCs, B-cell-depleted T cells, or T cells provided the cDNA or gDNA that made up the material.

V lost 2 bases to trimming and J lost 2 bases, with 13 bases between them. CDR3 length: 15 amino acids. CDR1 and CDR2 from the germline V gene are LGHNA and YNFKEQ. Authors' methods: Reference gene primer amplification gave nucleated cell count estimates. Measured with immunoSEQ multiplex PCR; TCRdb has only the in-frame clones, and not every one. D and trimming come from the DNA, and the V and J calls and clone size come from that table. The table lists 130,000 to 150,000 clones, approximately 80% of them singletons, with 13% in the top ten. The sample consisted of peripheral blood. This chain links TRBV4-2 with TRBJ2-7; no firm D call. The TCR originated in a man aged 60 to 75 with active or convalescent COVID-19. The CDR3 loop reads CASSQPSSTAYEQYF. CDR3 DNA sequence: TGTGCCAGCAGCCAACCATCTTCTACGGCCTACGAGCAGTACTTC.